This T cell receptor (beta chain) was documented in a study of cytomegalovirus exposure and HLA in healthy donors. Study summary: Within an early data release were around 87 million unique TCRs drawn from HLA-typed donors.

V dropped 0 bases and J dropped 3; count of bases not matched to a gene: 5. The CDR3 has 16 residues. Germline V gives CDR1 MNHNY, CDR2 SVGAGI (reference sequence). Unrecorded immune exposure was likely among donors, who were nominally healthy when sampled. With 60 Vbeta and 13 Jbeta primers, the PCR was carried out. The method was immunoSEQ multiplex PCR; TCRdb's version includes in-frame clones alone and lacks a portion of them. Here the sample spans more than 80,000 clones, around four fifths being singletons. This clone was seen a few times. The origin of this receptor is a man aged 45-65 years in good health and CMV-seronegative. The chain has TRBV6-6 and TRBJ2-7, with 10 bases fitting TRBD2. Sequencing was carried out using PBMCs. The DNA for the CDR3 is TGTGCCAGCAGTTACTCCGCTAGCGGGGGAGACTACGAGCAGTACTTC. Protein sequence: CASSYSASGGDYEQYF.